One and the same sample provided the 7 T cell receptor beta chains below, sequenced in a study of shared clonotypes between healthy human individuals. Method: immunoSEQ multiplex PCR; TCRdb's copy keeps in-frame clones and lacks some. This sample has about 710,000 clones, with roughly two thirds found just once. The sample consisted of memory CD4+ T cells sorted from blood. Subset described: CD45RA-negative fraction. The receptors were gathered from a woman younger than 45 in good health.

The genes are TRBV28 and TRBJ2-3, with TRBD2 matching 10 bases. Germline V gene sequence: CDR1 MDHEN, CDR2 SYDVKM. This CDR3 contains 17 residues. The V segment lost 3 bases and the J segment 0 bases; nucleotides outside the gene matches: 6. CDR3 in amino acids: CASSFGLAEISTDTQYF. In nucleotides, the CDR3 is TGTGCCAGCAGTTTTGGACTAGCGGAAATAAGCACAGATACGCAGTATTTT. The full variable domain, rest sourced from reference TRBV28 and TRBJ2-3, is DVKVTQSSRYLVKRTGEKVFLECVQDMDHENMFWYRQDPGLGLRLIYFSYDVKMKEKGDIPEGYSVSREKKERFSLILESASTNQTSMYLCASSFGLAEISTDTQYFGPGTRLTVL.

V usage is TRBV7-3 and J usage is TRBJ1-1; D remains ambiguous. Germline values: CDR1 SGHTA, CDR2 FQGTGA. V was trimmed by 8 bases and J by 4 bases, leaving 14 bases between them. CDR3 length equals 13 residues. The CDR3 loop reads CASSSPGFTEAFF. The CDR3 region has the DNA TGTGCCAGCTCAAGTCCGGGGTTCACTGAAGCTTTCTTT. Combining the CDR3 with reference TRBV7-3 and TRBJ1-1 gives the whole variable domain GAGVSQTPSNKVTEKGKYVELRCDPISGHTALYWYRQSLGQGPEFLIYFQGTGAADDSGLPNDRFFAVRPEGSVSTLKIQRTERGDSAVYLCASSSPGFTEAFFGQGTRLTVV.

This clone has at least ten counts. Other DNA variants within this sample encode the same CDR3. The rearrangement uses TRBV5-1 and TRBJ2-5; D not resolved. Germline-derived CDR1 and CDR2 are SGHRS and YFSETQ. This CDR3 is 11 amino acids long. Trimming removed 3 bases from V and 2 bases from J, with 2 bases in between. The CDR3 is CASSSQETQYF. The CDR3 DNA sequence: TGCGCCAGCAGCTCGCAAGAGACCCAGTACTTC.

V is TRBV6-6 and J is TRBJ2-1; D may be TRBD2 (5 bases). Germline V gene lookup returns CDR1 MNHNY and CDR2 SVGAGI (reference sequence). V lost 8 bases, J lost 3 bases, and 8 bases lay in between. The CDR3 sequence is 12 residues long. CDR3 coding DNA: TGTGCCAGCGGTACTAGCTACAATGAGCAGTTCTTC. It yields the protein CASGTSYNEQFF.

The genes are TRBV11-3 and TRBJ2-2, with D unclear. Germline CDR1 and CDR2: SGHNT and YENEEA. There are 13 residues in the CDR3. Trimming removed 5 bases at V and 4 bases at J, with 8 bases between. The CDR3 nucleotides are TGTGCCAGCAGCCCGGACGGCACCGGGGAGCTGTTTTTT. This gives the protein CASSPDGTGELFF.

The sample holds a few counts of this clone. Within the sample, other DNA sequences also encode this same CDR3. The chain links TRBV19 to TRBJ2-3, with 7 bases that match TRBD1. CDR1 is LNHDA and CDR2 is SQIVND in the germline V gene (reference sequence). The CDR3 runs to 15 residues. Trimming took 4 bases from V and 1 from J; bases not matched to a gene: 5. The CDR3 region is CASSTGTVGTDTQYF. The CDR3 DNA follows: TGTGCCAGTAGTACCGGGACAGTTGGCACAGATACGCAGTATTTT. Filled out from reference TRBV19 and TRBJ2-3, the complete variable domain reads DGGITQSPKYLFRKEGQNVTLSCEQNLNHDAMYWYRQDPGQGLRLIYYSQIVNDFQKGDIAEGYSVSREKKESFPLTVTSAQKNPTAFYLCASSTGTVGTDTQYFGPGTRLTVL.

The CDR3 sequence: CASRRLGMAFF. For the CDR3, the DNA is TGTGCCAGCAGGCGTCTGGGGATGGCTTTCTTT. The rearrangement links TRBV28 to TRBJ1-1; D remains unclear. V dropped 6 bases and J dropped 11 bases, with 13 bases sitting between them. Germline lookup yields CDR1 MDHEN and CDR2 SYDVKM. The CDR3 totals 11 residues. The full variable domain, in which reference TRBV28 and TRBJ1-1 provide the parts outside the CDR3, is DVKVTQSSRYLVKRTGEKVFLECVQDMDHENMFWYRQDPGLGLRLIYFSYDVKMKEKGDIPEGYSVSREKKERFSLILESASTNQTSMYLCASRRLGMAFFGQGTRLTVV.